This passage covers 11 T cell receptor beta chains from one sample sequenced in a study of response to subunit inactivated influenza vaccine. Using its own MiXCR run on the RT-PCR reads, TCRdb lists one record per CDR3 protein. The table includes under 200,000 distinct CDR3 sequences, about 10% detected once. The specimen comprised CD8+ T cells sorted from PBMCs, sampled roughly 24 months after vaccination. All receptors derive from a man aged 50 to 75 who received an inactivated influenza vaccine.

This clonotype occurred many times. The V call is TRBV5-1, the J call TRBJ2-3; no clear D gene. V shed 4 bases and J shed 0 bases, with 6 bases lying between them. Germline V lookup: CDR1 SGHRS, CDR2 YFSETQ. This CDR3 is 13 amino acids long. This CDR3 reads CASSPDSTDTQYF. The CDR3 DNA is TGCGCCAGCAGCCCGGACAGCACAGATACGCAGTATTTT.

CDR3 protein: CASSLYLPTDTQYF. Written as DNA, the CDR3 is TGTGCCAGCAGTTTGTACCTGCCAACAGATACGCAGTATTTT. The chain uses TRBV6-2 or TRBV6-3 and TRBJ2-3; unclear D gene. The CDR3 length is 14 residues. Germline lookup yields CDR1 MNHEY and CDR2 SVGEGT. The V end was cut by 4 bases, the J end by 3 bases, with 11 bases between.

This clonotype was seen at least ten times. V gene TRBV25-1 combines with J gene TRBJ1-2; TRBD1 agrees at 8 bases. CDR3 length: 14 residues. Germline V lookup: CDR1 MGHDK, CDR2 SYGVNS. Trimming took 5 bases from V and 4 from J; bases not matched to a gene: 6. This CDR3 is CASSPDREFYGYTF. CDR3 in DNA: TGTGCCAGCAGTCCGGACAGGGAATTCTATGGCTACACCTTC.

This rearrangement joins TRBV20-1 to TRBJ2-1; 7 nucleotides line up with TRBD2. The ends lost 0 bases at V and 8 bases at J; junction bases unmatched: 13. The CDR3 sequence is 16 residues long. Germline V gives CDR1 DFQATT, CDR2 SNEGSKA (reference sequence). Here the CDR3 DNA reads TGCAGTGCTAGAGAGGACGTAGCGGGTTTATTCTATGAGCAGTTCTTC. The encoded protein is CSAREDVAGLFYEQFF.

Worth noting for this clonotype: A read error may be the cause here, since a much bigger clone is one base away. The V and J genes are TRBV6-2 or TRBV6-3 and TRBJ1-1; tentatively, D is TRBD1 (5 bases). The ends were cut back, 2 bases at V and 7 bases at J, with 20 bases in the middle. Germline V CDR1 and CDR2: MNHEY, SVGEGT. The CDR3 sequence is 16 residues long. CDR3 sequence (DNA): TGTGCCAGCAGTTACCGCCTGACTGTCCGTGACAGTGAAGCTTTCTTT. It yields the protein CASSYRLTVRDSEAFF.

The rearrangement uses TRBV21-1 and TRBJ2-1. TRBV21-1 represents a pseudogene. The CDR3 has 16 amino acids. The CDR3 DNA follows: TGTGCCAGCAGCAAGGTCCGACGGTACTCCTACAATGAGCAGTTCTTC. Protein product: CASSKVRRYSYNEQFF.

The V call is TRBV6-1, the J call TRBJ2-7, with 9 nucleotides matching TRBD1. Per germline, CDR1 MNHNS and CDR2 SASEGT. This CDR3 is built from 14 residues. Unmatched junction bases numbered 7, after V lost 5 bases and J lost 5 bases. The CDR3 region is CASSITRDRDEQYF. In DNA, the CDR3 is TGTGCCAGCAGTATTACCCGGGACAGGGACGAGCAGTACTTC.

The chain joins TRBV28 to TRBJ2-5; possibly TRBD1 for D (6 bases). The germline V gene has CDR1 MDHEN and CDR2 SYDVKM. The germline V and J ends were trimmed by 5 bases and 4 bases, with 14 bases remaining between them. This CDR3 comprises 14 residues. CDR3 sequence reads: CASSPLTGRETQYF. As DNA, the CDR3 is TGTGCCAGCAGTCCTTTGACAGGTAGAGAGACCCAGTACTTC. The variable domain in full, completed from reference TRBV28 and TRBJ2-5, reads DVKVTQSSRYLVKRTGEKVFLECVQDMDHENMFWYRQDPGLGLRLIYFSYDVKMKEKGDIPEGYSVSREKKERFSLILESASTNQTSMYLCASSPLTGRETQYFGPGTRLLVL.

The chain links TRBV7-6 to TRBJ2-1; TRBD1 matches at 8 bases. This CDR3 is built from 15 residues. Germline V lookup: CDR1 SGHVS, CDR2 FNYEAQ. The trim removed 4 bases at V and 5 bases at J, leaving 7 bases unmatched. The CDR3: CASSSETGANNEQFF. The CDR3 DNA sequence: TGTGCCAGCAGCTCAGAGACAGGGGCTAACAATGAGCAGTTCTTC.

The genes are TRBV11-2 and TRBJ1-1; D remains unclear. Germline V CDR1 and CDR2: SGHAT, FQNNGV. V was cut by 5 bases and J by 3 bases, with 10 bases left in between. This CDR3 comprises 13 residues. CDR3 region: CASSPSGYTEAFF. CDR3 bases: TGTGCCAGCAGCCCGTCGGGGTACACTGAAGCTTTCTTT. The whole variable domain, filled in from reference TRBV11-2 and TRBJ1-1, reads EAGVAQSPRYKIIEKRQSVAFWCNPISGHATLYWYQQILGQGPKLLIQFQNNGVVDDSQLPKDRFSAERLKGVDSTLKIQPAKLEDSAVYLCASSPSGYTEAFFGQGTRLTVV.

The genes are TRBV28 and TRBJ1-1; D remains unclear. This CDR3 spans 15 amino acids. V was shortened by 5 bases and J by 4 bases, with 17 bases between the two germline ends. Per germline, CDR1 MDHEN and CDR2 SYDVKM. The CDR3 DNA reads as TGTGCCAGCAGTCCACCGACTGGGTGGGGCACTGAAGCTTTCTTT. Its translation: CASSPPTGWGTEAFF.